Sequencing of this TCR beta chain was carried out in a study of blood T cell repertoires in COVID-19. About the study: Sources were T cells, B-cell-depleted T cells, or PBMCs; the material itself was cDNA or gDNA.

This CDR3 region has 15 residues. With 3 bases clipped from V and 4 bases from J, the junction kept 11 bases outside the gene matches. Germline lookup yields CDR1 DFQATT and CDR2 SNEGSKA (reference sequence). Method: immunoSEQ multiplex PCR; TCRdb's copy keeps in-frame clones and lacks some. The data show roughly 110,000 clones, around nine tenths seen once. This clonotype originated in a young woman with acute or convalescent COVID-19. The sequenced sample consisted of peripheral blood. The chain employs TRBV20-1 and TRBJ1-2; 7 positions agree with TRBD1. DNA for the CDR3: TGCAGTGCTAGTTTTAAACGGGACAGTACCTATGGCTACACCTTC. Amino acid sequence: CSASFKRDSTYGYTF.